The 18 T cell receptor beta chains given below trace back to one sample, sequenced in a study of blood T cell repertoires in COVID-19. The table came from immunoSEQ multiplex PCR; TCRdb's copy has only in-frame clones and leaves some out. The sample includes 130,000 to 150,000 clones, approximately 89% of them seen just once. The sequencing input was peripheral blood. Every receptor here comes from a woman in her forties or fifties with acute or convalescent COVID-19.

The chain employs TRBV19 and TRBJ1-1, with a weak D call TRBD1 (6 bases). Germline loops: CDR1 LNHDA, CDR2 SQIVND (reference sequence). The V end was cut by 3 bases, the J end by 3 bases, with 11 bases between. CDR3 size: 14 residues. The CDR3 nucleotides read TGTGCCAGTAGTATGCGGGGGCCGGACACTGAAGCTTTCTTT. Protein: CASSMRGPDTEAFF.

The V call is TRBV27, the J call TRBJ1-2, with 7 bases lining up with TRBD1. J lost 7 bases, V lost 0 bases, and 2 bases had no gene match. CDR1 is MNHEY and CDR2 is SMNVEV in the germline V gene (reference sequence). This CDR3 has 13 residues. CDR3 residues: CASSLSGGGGYTF. The CDR3 nucleotides are TGTGCCAGCAGTTTATCAGGGGGCGGTGGCTACACCTTC.

This rearrangement joins TRBV11-2 to TRBJ2-5; 12 bases match TRBD2. V gave up 3 bases and J gave up 1 base; unmatched junction bases: 3. CDR1 and CDR2 (germline): SGHAT, FQNNGV. The CDR3 consists of 16 residues. CDR3 in amino acids: CASSFRTSGAQETQYF. CDR3 sequence (DNA): TGTGCCAGCAGCTTCAGGACTAGCGGGGCCCAAGAGACCCAGTACTTC.

V gene TRBV4-1 combines with J gene TRBJ1-1, with D possibly TRBD1 on 5 matching bases. The ends were cut back, 4 bases at V and 1 base at J, with 10 bases in the middle. CDR3 length: 14 amino acids. The V gene's germline CDR1 is MGHRA and CDR2 YSYEKL. CDR3 sequence reads: CASSLLTANTEAFF. The CDR3 coding sequence is TGCGCCAGCAGCCTGTTGACAGCGAACACTGAAGCTTTCTTT.

The rearrangement links TRBV3-1 (or the pseudogene TRBV3-2) to TRBJ1-2; no clear D. CDR3 size: 15 residues. Looked up from germline, CDR1 is LGHDT and CDR2 is YNNKEL (reference sequence). The V and J ends lost 4 bases and 2 bases respectively, with 14 bases between them. CDR3 residues: CASSPSPGTNYGYTF. DNA for the CDR3: TGTGCCAGCAGCCCCAGCCCAGGTACAAACTATGGCTACACCTTC.

The chain links TRBV11-3 to TRBJ2-2, with TRBD2 matching 7 bases. The length of the CDR3 is 16 residues. V lost 3 bases to trimming and J lost 5 bases; unmatched junction nucleotides: 9. CDR1 and CDR2 (germline): SGHNT, YENEEA. CDR3 loop: CASSFLGQGGTGELFF. CDR3 nucleotide sequence: TGTGCCAGCAGCTTTTTAGGGCAGGGAGGGACCGGGGAGCTGTTTTTT.

The chain combines TRBV6-5 with TRBJ2-7, with 12 bases aligning to TRBD2. CDR1 and CDR2 from the germline V gene are MNHEY and SVGAGI. The trim removed 4 bases at V and 6 bases at J, leaving 4 bases unmatched. The CDR3 covers 14 residues. CDR3 sequence (DNA): TGTGCCAGCAGTTTCCGACTAGCGGGGGCCGAGCAGTACTTC. Translating it yields CASSFRLAGAEQYF.

The rearrangement links TRBV3-1 (or the pseudogene TRBV3-2) to TRBJ2-1, with D tentatively TRBD1 (6 bases). Trimming cost V 4 bases and J 0 bases, with 10 bases left between them. This CDR3 spans 15 amino acids. Germline V gives CDR1 LGHDT, CDR2 YNNKEL (reference sequence). DNA for the CDR3: TGTGCCAGCAGCCCATTACAGGGCTCCTACAATGAGCAGTTCTTC. Residues: CASSPLQGSYNEQFF.

The rearrangement links TRBV6-6 to TRBJ1-2, with 7 bases aligning to TRBD1. With V trimmed by 6 bases and J by 6 bases, 7 bases remained unmatched. The CDR3 length is 13 residues. From germline, CDR1 is MNHNY and CDR2 SVGAGI (reference sequence). The DNA of the CDR3 is TGTGCCAGCAGCCAGAAGGGGGCGAATGGCTACACCTTC. This codes for CASSQKGANGYTF.

The genes are TRBV2 and TRBJ2-5; TRBD1 is a possible D gene (6 bases). The V gene's germline CDR1 is SNHLY and CDR2 FYNNEI. With 7 bases removed from V and 3 bases from J, the gap between germline ends came to 12 bases. The CDR3 spans 13 residues. CDR3 in DNA: TGTGCCAGCACTTGGGGGCAGAAAGAGACCCAGTACTTC. As protein: CASTWGQKETQYF.

The gene calls are TRBV5-1 and TRBJ2-7; 13 positions match TRBD2. Trimming cost V 4 bases and J 9 bases; bases outside gene matches: 7. The CDR3 spans 14 residues. The germline CDR1 and CDR2 sequences are SGHRS and YFSETQ. The CDR3 is CASSPGLAGAVQYF. The DNA for the CDR3 is TGCGCCAGCAGCCCAGGACTAGCGGGAGCGGTGCAGTACTTC.

The chain combines TRBV27 with TRBJ1-4; no reliable D call. There are 14 residues in the CDR3. CDR1 MNHEY and CDR2 SMNVEV come from the germline V gene (reference sequence). V was clipped by 2 bases and J by 0 bases, with 4 bases between them. The CDR3 loop reads CASSLRATNEKLFF. Written as DNA, the CDR3 is TGTGCCAGCAGTTTAAGAGCAACTAATGAAAAACTGTTTTTT.

CDR3 sequence (DNA): TGTGCCAGCAGCCGGAGGGACGGAAATTCACCCCTCCACTTT. It encodes CASSRRDGNSPLHF. This sequence joins TRBV11-3 and TRBJ1-6, with D perhaps TRBD1 (5 bases). This CDR3 has 14 residues. Germline CDR1 and CDR2: SGHNT and YENEEA. Trimming took off 5 bases at V and 7 bases at J, with 12 bases between the two ends.

The gene calls are TRBV5-6 and TRBJ1-1, with 8 bases aligning to TRBD1. The CDR3 is 16 residues long. Germline-derived CDR1 and CDR2 are SGHDT and YYEEEE. V lost 0 bases and J lost 1; bases outside the gene matches: 5. In DNA, the CDR3 is TGTGCCAGCAGCTTGGAATTGACAGGGGCGAACACTGAAGCTTTCTTT. It translates to CASSLELTGANTEAFF.

The chain recombines TRBV3-1 (or the pseudogene TRBV3-2) with TRBJ2-1; 10 bases match TRBD2. V gave up 1 base and J gave up 6 bases; unmatched junction bases: 6. CDR1 is LGHDT and CDR2 is YNNKEL in the germline V gene (reference sequence). The CDR3 covers 16 residues. The CDR3 DNA reads as TGTGCCAGCAGCCAAGGGCTAGCGGGGGCATTCAATGAGCAGTTCTTC. Translated: CASSQGLAGAFNEQFF.

The count of this clone is one. The chain links TRBV5-1 to TRBJ2-3; 8 nucleotides align to TRBD1. CDR3 length: 15 residues. The junction had 3 bases not matched to a gene; V was cut back by 3 bases and J by 0 bases. Germline CDR1 and CDR2: SGHRS and YFSETQ. CDR3 in amino acids: CASSSGQGSTDTQYF. In nucleotides, the CDR3 is TGCGCCAGCAGCTCCGGACAGGGAAGCACAGATACGCAGTATTTT.

The genes are TRBV7-9 and TRBJ1-4; no clear D gene. V lost 1 base, J lost 4 bases, and 7 bases lay in between. Germline CDR1 and CDR2: SEHNR and FQNEAQ (reference sequence). This CDR3 spans 14 amino acids. CDR3 nucleotides: TGTGCCAGCAGCTTAGATACAGATAATGAAAAACTGTTTTTT. It translates to CASSLDTDNEKLFF.

This rearrangement joins TRBV19 to TRBJ1-1; TRBD1 is a possible D gene (5 bases). V gave up 4 bases and J gave up 4 bases, with 10 bases separating them. This CDR3 spans 13 amino acids. Germline loops: CDR1 LNHDA, CDR2 SQIVND (reference sequence). The CDR3 spells CASSKDTGTEAFF. The CDR3 bases are TGTGCCAGTAGTAAGGACACGGGCACTGAAGCTTTCTTT.